The next 32 T cell receptor beta chains were all read from a single sample in a study of stem cell transplantation in POMP-related autoinflammatory disease. Measured with immunoSEQ multiplex PCR; TCRdb has only the in-frame clones, and not every one. The sample shows 9,000 to 10,000 clones, about 76% of them seen only once. The material was CD4+ T cells from PBMCs, obtained after stem cell transplantation. These receptors were collected from a human patient with POMP-related autoinflammation and immune dysregulation (PRAID). Some T cells may possibly be graft donor cells.

V and J are TRBV2 and TRBJ2-7; no definite D call. CDR1 and CDR2 (germline): SNHLY, FYNNEI. The V gene lost 3 bases and the J gene lost 4 bases, with 10 bases spanning the gap. The CDR3 is 13 residues long. CDR3 loop: CASSDYFVYEQYF. The CDR3 bases are TGTGCCAGCAGTGATTACTTTGTGTACGAGCAGTACTTC.

The J gene is TRBJ1-6, the V gene TRBV20-1; D unclear. Trimming shortened V by 3 bases and J by 3 bases, and 9 bases separated the two germline ends. The CDR3 totals 14 residues. Looked up from germline, CDR1 is DFQATT and CDR2 is SNEGSKA (reference sequence). The CDR3 sequence: CSASLGVYNSPLHF. The CDR3 region has the DNA TGCAGTGCTAGTCTCGGGGTCTATAATTCACCCCTCCACTTT.

V gene TRBV5-1 combines with J gene TRBJ2-7; weak D call: TRBD1 (6 bases). Trimming removed 4 bases at V and 1 base at J, with 18 bases between. The CDR3 contains 16 residues. Germline V CDR1 and CDR2: SGHRS, YFSETQ. The CDR3 nucleotides are TGCGCCAGCAGCCCGGGACACTCGGGCGGATCCTACGAGCAGTACTTC. This sequence encodes CASSPGHSGGSYEQYF.

The V and J genes are TRBV6-5 and TRBJ1-2; no definite D call. V shed 5 bases and J shed 2 bases, with 9 bases lying between them. The CDR3 has 13 residues. Germline V gene sequence: CDR1 MNHEY, CDR2 SVGAGI. The CDR3 is CASSRGENYGYTF. In nucleotides, the CDR3 is TGTGCCAGCAGTCGGGGAGAGAACTATGGCTACACCTTC.

The chain is built from TRBV5-1 and TRBJ1-6; D gene unclear. The CDR3 runs to 16 residues. Germline V CDR1 and CDR2: SGHRS, YFSETQ. Trimming took 3 bases from V and 6 from J, leaving 16 bases between them. The DNA of the CDR3 is TGCGCCAGCAGCTCCAAGACCGGACCCGGTAATTCACCCCTCCACTTT. It encodes CASSSKTGPGNSPLHF.

This clone showed up just once. J is TRBJ2-5 and V is TRBV30; D is undetermined. Germline V lookup: CDR1 GTSNPN, CDR2 SVGIG (reference sequence). Between the trimmed V and J ends, which lost 0 bases and 5 bases, there was a span of 7 bases. CDR3 length equals 12 residues. The CDR3 DNA sequence: TGTGCCTGGAGTGTCTTGGGGGAGACCCAGTACTTC. Protein product: CAWSVLGETQYF.

The chain links TRBV30 to TRBJ2-7; maybe TRBD1 (5 bases). The CDR3 extends over 12 amino acids. Germline assignment: CDR1 GTSNPN and CDR2 SVGIG (reference sequence). The V end lost 0 bases, the J end lost 2 bases, and 5 bases lay between the germline ends. DNA for the CDR3: TGTGCCTGGAGTGTAGGGGCCTACGAGCAGTACTTC. Its translation: CAWSVGAYEQYF.

This clone showed up just once. The rearrangement links TRBV30 to TRBJ2-6, with 8 bases aligning to TRBD1. The CDR3 loop spans 17 amino acids. Germline V gene lookup returns CDR1 GTSNPN and CDR2 SVGIG (reference sequence). The trim removed 5 bases at V and 2 bases at J, leaving 11 bases unmatched. The CDR3: CAWRAWQQGAGANVLTF. CDR3 in DNA: TGTGCCTGGCGAGCCTGGCAACAGGGGGCTGGGGCCAACGTCCTGACTTTC.

This CDR3 is CASSLGGGVGNTIYF. The CDR3 DNA reads as TGTGCCAGCAGCTTAGGAGGGGGTGTTGGAAACACCATATATTTT. The chain couples TRBV7-2 to TRBJ1-3; D perhaps matches TRBD1 (6 bases). V gave up 1 base and J gave up 3 bases, with 10 bases separating them. This CDR3 has 15 residues. Germline V gives CDR1 SGHTA, CDR2 FQGNSA.

The chain has TRBV11-1 and TRBJ2-6; D uncertain. Per germline, CDR1 SGHAT and CDR2 FQDESV (reference sequence). V lost 5 bases to trimming and J lost 0 bases, with 8 bases between them. This CDR3 is 15 amino acids long. The CDR3 protein is CASSPRSSGANVLTF. CDR3 DNA: TGTGCCAGCAGCCCACGGTCCTCTGGGGCCAACGTCCTGACTTTC.

This clone was counted a few times. The J gene is TRBJ2-1, the V gene TRBV4-2, with no clear D. From germline, CDR1 is LGHNA and CDR2 YNFKEQ. The CDR3 spans 16 residues. V gave up 4 bases and J gave up 0 bases, with 13 bases separating them. The CDR3 region is CASSPTSVSSYNEQFF. DNA of the CDR3: TGTGCCAGCAGCCCCACGTCGGTAAGCTCCTACAATGAGCAGTTCTTC.

The V gene is TRBV3-1 (or the pseudogene TRBV3-2), the J gene TRBJ1-1; 7 bases map to TRBD1. The CDR3 runs to 15 residues. Trimming cost V 4 bases and J 0 bases; bases outside gene matches: 5. Germline lookup yields CDR1 LGHDT and CDR2 YNNKEL (reference sequence). DNA of the CDR3: TGTGCCAGCAGCCGACAGACAGGGTTGAACACTGAAGCTTTCTTT. Protein: CASSRQTGLNTEAFF.

The chain's CDR3 is CASSPPYRAKGHYEQYF. The DNA for the CDR3 is TGTGCCAGCAGCCCACCGTACAGGGCTAAGGGCCACTACGAGCAGTACTTC. The genes are TRBV7-9 and TRBJ2-7; D may be TRBD1 (6 bases). V gave up 5 bases and J gave up 3 bases, with 23 bases separating them. The CDR3 is made up of 17 amino acids. The germline gives CDR1 SEHNR, CDR2 FQNEAQ (reference sequence).

The chain carries TRBV28 and TRBJ1-1, with TRBD1 identical over 7 bases. V lost 2 bases, J lost 4 bases, and 4 bases stayed unmatched. CDR3 length: 14 amino acids. CDR1 and CDR2 (germline): MDHEN, SYDVKM. The CDR3 sequence: CASSLPRDSTEAFF. DNA of the CDR3: TGTGCCAGCAGTTTACCCCGGGACAGCACTGAAGCTTTCTTT.

The V and J genes are TRBV6-2 or TRBV6-3 and TRBJ2-1, with a weak D call TRBD2 (6 bases). V shed 5 bases and J shed 8 bases, with 22 bases lying between them. Germline values: CDR1 MNHEY, CDR2 SVGEGT. The CDR3 sequence is 16 residues long. The DNA of the CDR3 is TGTGCCAGCAGTGACCTACAGCGGGCTACAAACCATGAGCAGTTCTTC. Protein: CASSDLQRATNHEQFF.

This sequence joins TRBV25-1 and TRBJ2-7, with a tentative D call TRBD2 (5 bases). The CDR3 loop spans 12 amino acids. CDR1 MGHDK and CDR2 SYGVNS come from the germline V gene. Trimming removed 5 bases from V and 4 bases from J, with 9 bases in between. CDR3 DNA: TGTGCCAGCAGTACGGACTGGTACGAGCAGTACTTC. The encoded protein is CASSTDWYEQYF.

The rearrangement uses TRBV11-2 and TRBJ2-1; 8 positions match TRBD1. The CDR3 has 15 amino acids. CDR1 is SGHAT and CDR2 is FQNNGV in the germline V gene. With 3 bases clipped from V and 4 bases from J, the junction kept 5 bases outside the gene matches. The CDR3 nucleotides are TGTGCCAGCAGCTTGGGGGACAGGCAATACAATGAGCAGTTCTTC. Its translation: CASSLGDRQYNEQFF.

The V gene is TRBV6-5, the J gene TRBJ2-7, with 11 bases identical to TRBD1. Germline V lookup: CDR1 MNHEY, CDR2 SVGAGI. J lost 11 bases, V lost 5 bases, and 14 bases had no gene match. The CDR3 length is 15 residues. CDR3 nucleotides: TGTGCCAGCAGTCCCCCGGACAGGGGGCAAGTTGACGAGTACTTC. Translated: CASSPPDRGQVDEYF.

The gene calls are TRBV14 and TRBJ2-7, with 10 bases that match TRBD1. CDR1 is SGHDN, CDR2 FVKESK, per germline. After removal of 2 bases from V and 4 bases from J, the junction contained 8 bases not matched to a gene. The CDR3 consists of 16 residues. CDR3 amino acids: CASSQRTGGGRYEQYF. The CDR3 bases are TGTGCCAGCAGCCAACGGACAGGGGGAGGCCGATACGAGCAGTACTTC.

The chain employs TRBV7-2 and TRBJ2-7, with 11 bases fitting TRBD2. This CDR3 is 15 amino acids long. With 4 bases clipped from V and 4 bases from J, the junction kept 6 bases outside the gene matches. The germline V gene has CDR1 SGHTA and CDR2 FQGNSA. The CDR3 nucleotides read TGTGCCAGCAGCTCCGGGACTAGCGGACCATACGAGCAGTACTTC. It encodes CASSSGTSGPYEQYF.

To note about this clone: One end of the junction varies from germline; a read error may be responsible. The gene calls are TRBV6-6 and TRBJ2-2, with 7 bases aligning to TRBD2. In germline, CDR1 is MNHNY, CDR2 SVGAGI (reference sequence). This CDR3 has 16 amino acids. Written as DNA, the CDR3 is TGTGCCACCAGTTTGTCCTTAGCGGGGAACACCGGGGAGCTGTTTTTT. This codes for CATSLSLAGNTGELFF.

This chain uses TRBV11-1 with TRBJ2-5; unclear D gene. The CDR3 runs to 13 residues. V dropped 1 base and J dropped 5 bases, with 8 bases sitting between them. Germline-derived CDR1 and CDR2 are SGHAT and FQDESV (reference sequence). CDR3 DNA: TGTGCCAGCAGCTTAGACCGGGCGGAGACCCAGTACTTC. Encoded protein: CASSLDRAETQYF. The whole variable domain, remainder taken from reference TRBV11-1 and TRBJ2-5, is EAEVAQSPRYKITEKSQAVAFWCDPISGHATLYWYRQILGQGPELLVQFQDESVVDDSQLPKDRFSAERLKGVDSTLKIQPAELGDSAMYLCASSLDRAETQYFGPGTRLLVL.

The rearrangement joins TRBV5-1 to TRBJ2-1; D is possibly TRBD2 (6 bases). The germline CDR1 and CDR2 sequences are SGHRS and YFSETQ. The CDR3 is made up of 15 amino acids. Trimming stripped 3 bases from V and 8 bases from J, with 18 bases between. CDR3 in DNA: TGCGCCAGCAGCTGGCAGGGCGGAGGGGATGATGAGCAGTTCTTC. Its protein product is CASSWQGGGDDEQFF. Complete variable domain (other parts from reference TRBV5-1 and TRBJ2-1): KAGVTQTPRYLIKTRGQQVTLSCSPISGHRSVSWYQQTPGQGLQFLFEYFSETQRNKGNFPGRFSGRQFSNSRSEMNVSTLELGDSALYLCASSWQGGGDDEQFFGPGTRLTVL.

This sequence joins TRBV9 and TRBJ1-2, with 8 nucleotides matching TRBD1. The germline V gene encodes CDR1 SGDLS and CDR2 YYNGEE. This CDR3 region has 15 residues. V gave up 4 bases and J gave up 1 base; unmatched junction bases: 6. The CDR3 sequence: CASSPEGQGNYGYTF. CDR3 nucleotides: TGTGCCAGCAGCCCAGAAGGACAGGGTAACTATGGCTACACCTTC.

The rearrangement uses TRBV6-6 and TRBJ1-2; the match to TRBD1 covers 7 bases. The ends lost 5 bases at V and 2 bases at J; junction bases unmatched: 11. CDR3 length: 16 residues. CDR1 is MNHNY and CDR2 is SVGAGI in the germline V gene (reference sequence). Written as DNA, the CDR3 is TGTGCCAGCAGTCGACGTCCGGGACAGACAAACTATGGCTACACCTTC. This sequence encodes CASSRRPGQTNYGYTF.

This clone was seen more than once but under ten times. The rearrangement joins TRBV18 to TRBJ2-5; 10 nucleotides agree with TRBD2. This CDR3 spans 15 amino acids. Germline-derived CDR1 and CDR2 are KGHSH and LQKENI. V gave up 2 bases and J gave up 5 bases; unmatched junction bases: 5. In DNA, the CDR3 is TGTGCCAGCTCACCATTAAGCGGGAGGGTGGAGACCCAGTACTTC. Translated: CASSPLSGRVETQYF.

The CDR3 spells CASSAKRVGEAFF. The DNA for the CDR3 is TGTGCCAGCAGCGCCAAGAGGGTCGGTGAAGCTTTCTTT. This chain links TRBV7-3 with TRBJ1-1; D remains ambiguous. The CDR3 has 13 amino acids. Trimming cost V 5 bases and J 7 bases, with 14 bases left between them. Per germline, CDR1 SGHTA and CDR2 FQGTGA.

The chain links TRBV19 to TRBJ1-3; 9 bases map to TRBD1. CDR3 length: 19 residues. Germline V lookup: CDR1 LNHDA, CDR2 SQIVND (reference sequence). Losses at the gene ends were 3 bases for V and 3 bases for J; bases not matched to a gene: 15. The CDR3 reads CASSIRLVMGQGFGNTIYF. Here the CDR3 DNA reads TGTGCCAGTAGTATCCGATTGGTCATGGGACAGGGTTTTGGAAACACCATATATTTT.

CDR3 in amino acids: CASSLTGYTQYF. CDR3 nucleotides: TGTGCCAGCAGTTTAACCGGGTACACGCAGTATTTT. This chain uses TRBV12-3 or TRBV12-4 with TRBJ2-3; D unclear. Between the trimmed V and J ends, which lost 2 bases and 9 bases, there was a span of 9 bases. The CDR3 is 12 residues long.

The chain uses TRBV18 and TRBJ2-4, with TRBD1 matching 7 bases. The CDR3 length is 20 residues. Germline loops: CDR1 KGHSH, CDR2 LQKENI. V was pared by 1 base and J by 2 bases, with 17 bases of the junction left unmatched. CDR3 sequence reads: CASSPLNTGERLVTKNIQYF. The CDR3 DNA reads as TGTGCCAGCTCACCACTCAACACAGGGGAGCGGTTGGTTACCAAAAACATTCAGTACTTC. Using reference TRBV18 and TRBJ2-4 for the parts outside the CDR3, the full variable domain is NAGVMQNPRHLVRRRGQEARLRCSPMKGHSHVYWYRQLPEEGLKFMVYLQKENIIDESGMPKERFSAEFPKEGPSILRIQQVVRGDSAAYFCASSPLNTGERLVTKNIQYFGAGTRLSVL.

J is TRBJ2-3 and V is TRBV7-2; D tentatively reads TRBD1 or TRBD2 (5 bases each). Trimming shortened V by 7 bases and J by 5 bases, and 19 bases separated the two germline ends. The CDR3 has 15 residues. CDR1 and CDR2 from the germline V gene are SGHTA and FQGNSA. The CDR3 bases are TGTGCCAGCACTCCCGGGGCCCATTTGGGAGATACGCAGTATTTT. Translated, it gives CASTPGAHLGDTQYF.

This clone was seen just once. This sequence joins TRBV27 and TRBJ2-5, with 7 positions matching TRBD1. The CDR3 extends over 16 amino acids. From germline, CDR1 is MNHEY and CDR2 SMNVEV (reference sequence). Germline trimming cut 5 bases from V and 4 bases from J; bases unmatched to any gene: 13. CDR3 coding DNA: TGTGCCAGCAGTACCTCTTCAGGGGGATGGCCAGAGACCCAGTACTTC. Translated, it gives CASSTSSGGWPETQYF.